The clone carrying this T cell receptor beta chain has only one observation. The antigen is not known. The data originate from a study of T cell repertoires in cytomegalovirus infection. As for the study in general: Both a matching HLA type and CMV infection were indicated by public TCR beta signatures. Study-wide results and limits: Dominant in the ex vivo response were TCR beta clonotypes restricted by HLA-C and specific for CMV. There were carriers of CMV plus the relevant HLA, and cumulative public TCR beta family frequency identified them.

The CDR3 extends over 15 amino acids. CDR1 and CDR2 (germline): MDHEN, SYDVKM. V trimming: 3 bases; J trimming: 8 bases; junction bases outside the gene matches: 8. MiXCR, run by TCRdb on the reads, gives a single entry per CDR3 protein. The table shows more than 650,000 distinct CDR3 sequences, with 35% to 45% occurring only once. The J gene is TRBJ2-1, the V gene TRBV28, with 9 nucleotides matching TRBD2. Sequenced sample: PBMCs. The receptor was isolated from a human donor in good health (CMV status not recorded). Some clones in this sample may be carry-over from other donors' samples. This chain's CDR3 is CASSFWREGRDEQFF. Written as DNA, the CDR3 is TGTGCCAGCAGTTTCTGGCGGGAGGGCCGGGATGAGCAGTTCTTC.